This T cell receptor (beta chain) was obtained from a study of beta chain features in type 1 diabetes. Germline CDR1 reads MDHEN; CDR2 reads SYDVKM. Trimming removed 6 bases at V and 8 bases at J, with 19 bases between. The CDR3 is 14 residues long. CD45RO/CCR7/CD25/CD127/CD95/CD27 sorting isolated CD4+ naive, central memory, regulatory and stem cell-like memory cells. Sorted cells reached over 95% purity in every population. Expressed TCRB transcripts were sequenced, since all the RNA that had been isolated was reverse transcribed. It was found that naive, central memory and regulatory T cell samples averaged around 3.8 million reads. Using immunoSEQ multiplex PCR, the repertoire was profiled, and TCRdb retains in-frame clones only, with some absent. Of 600,000 or so clones in the sample, more than 13% were seen once. As for this clone: Antigen unknown.

Study-level findings and limits: In every one of the four CD4+ subsets, TCRB CDR3s were moderately but significantly shorter in Type 1 diabetes patients. Shorter templates may be favored by PCR, equally so in patients and controls.

This TCR came from a man aged 18 to 35 with type 1 diabetes. Sequenced input: naive CD4+ T cells from blood. The chain carries TRBV28 and TRBJ1-2; no reliable D call. The CDR3 sequence: CASSPGTTRRGYTF. In DNA form, the CDR3 reads TGTGCCAGCAGCCCCGGCACAACCAGGCGGGGCTACACCTTC.